This T cell receptor (beta chain) was sequenced in a study of cytomegalovirus exposure and HLA in healthy donors. Turning to the study itself: A subsequent analysis reported that the roughly 130 validation repertoires were produced on the same platform that had also been used for the approximately 710 first-cohort repertoires. Findings and caveats of the study: The tendency of first-cohort TCR clusters to co-occur in the 100 to 150 validation repertoires was identified by a subsequent analysis. Researchers catalogued some 160 TCR beta chains as cytomegalovirus-associated. For most TCR sequences rarity was the rule, although some public TCRs occurred in many donors.

Germline CDR1 is SGHRS and CDR2 is YFSETQ. The CDR3 spans 15 residues. The junction had 3 bases not matched to a gene; V was cut back by 2 bases and J by 4 bases. About this clone itself: Its antigen is currently unknown.

Data came from immunoSEQ multiplex PCR; TCRdb stores just in-frame clones and leaves some out. Of approximately 190,000 clones in the sample, approximately 80% are singletons; the top ten hold about an eighth. V is TRBV5-1 and J is TRBJ2-2, with TRBD1 identical over 9 bases. This TCR was sampled from a woman aged 25 to 39 in good health and CMV-seropositive. Sequenced input: PBMCs. In DNA form, the CDR3 reads TGCGCCAGCAGCTTCACAGGGGGCTTCACCGGGGAGCTGTTTTTT. Translated: CASSFTGGFTGELFF.